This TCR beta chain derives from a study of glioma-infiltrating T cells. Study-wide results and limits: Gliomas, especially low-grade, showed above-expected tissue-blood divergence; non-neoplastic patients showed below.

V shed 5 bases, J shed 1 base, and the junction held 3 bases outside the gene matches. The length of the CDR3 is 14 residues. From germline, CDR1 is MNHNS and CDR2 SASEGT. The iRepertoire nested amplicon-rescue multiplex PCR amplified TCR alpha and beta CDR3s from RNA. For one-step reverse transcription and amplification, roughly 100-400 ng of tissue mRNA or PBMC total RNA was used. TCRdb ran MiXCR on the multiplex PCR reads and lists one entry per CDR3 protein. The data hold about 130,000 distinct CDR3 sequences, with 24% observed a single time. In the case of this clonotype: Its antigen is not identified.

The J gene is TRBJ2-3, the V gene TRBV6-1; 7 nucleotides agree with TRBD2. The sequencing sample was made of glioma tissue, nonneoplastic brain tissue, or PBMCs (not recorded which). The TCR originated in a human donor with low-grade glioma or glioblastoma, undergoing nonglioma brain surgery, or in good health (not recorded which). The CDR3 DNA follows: TGTGCCAGCAGTCGTGCGGGGGGCACAGATACGCAGTATTTT. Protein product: CASSRAGGTDTQYF.